Listed here are 29 T cell receptor beta chains from one sample, sequenced in a study of Ad26.COV2.S vaccination and SARS-CoV-2 variants. Treatment defined: around 19 received Ad26.COV2.S at low or high dose, single or two shots; 5 received placebo; per-sample allocation not given. Sampling was performed 63 days after the first vaccine or placebo injection. The assay was immunoSEQ multiplex PCR, and TCRdb's table has in-frame clones only and misses some. The sample shows fewer than 500,000 clones, about 91% of them seen only once. The sample was peripheral blood, taken in a trial of Ad26.COV2.S vaccine versus placebo. The receptors stem from a person aged 18-60 years who received the Ad26.COV2.S COVID-19 vaccine or a placebo.

This rearrangement joins TRBV5-1 to TRBJ2-3; the match to TRBD1 covers 7 bases. The CDR3 is 15 residues long. The V and J ends lost 2 bases and 5 bases, in that order; junction bases with no gene match: 8. The germline CDR1 and CDR2 sequences are SGHRS and YFSETQ. CDR3 coding DNA: TGCGCCAGCAGCTTTACAGGGTCAGGGGGAGATACGCAGTATTTT. The encoded protein is CASSFTGSGGDTQYF.

This CDR3 is CASTAQGGSNQPQHF. The CDR3 DNA reads TGTGCCAGCACCGCACAGGGCGGTAGCAATCAGCCCCAGCATTTT. The chain has TRBV27 and TRBJ1-5, with D perhaps TRBD1 (6 bases). Germline-derived CDR1 and CDR2 are MNHEY and SMNVEV (reference sequence). The V and J ends lost 7 bases and 0 bases respectively, with 13 bases between them. The CDR3 sequence is 15 residues long.

The chain joins TRBV25-1 to TRBJ2-1; TRBD2 agrees at 11 bases. Trimming at V came to 1 base and at J to 3 bases, leaving 2 bases not matched to a gene. The germline V gene encodes CDR1 MGHDK and CDR2 SYGVNS. The CDR3 totals 16 residues. CDR3 residues: CASSESTSGDYNEQFF. The DNA for the CDR3 is TGTGCCAGCAGTGAATCGACTAGCGGGGACTACAATGAGCAGTTCTTC.

This chain uses TRBV7-2 with TRBJ2-2; possible D gene TRBD2, 6 bases. The CDR3 runs 15 residues. The germline CDR1 and CDR2 sequences are SGHTA and FQGNSA. The V gene lost 1 base and the J gene lost 3 bases, with 9 bases spanning the gap. CDR3 in DNA: TGTGCCAGCAGCTTAGGCGGGAAAGACACCGGGGAGCTGTTTTTT. Translated, it gives CASSLGGKDTGELFF.

The genes are TRBV12-3 or TRBV12-4 and TRBJ2-5; 7 positions agree with TRBD2. V shed 6 bases and J 9 bases; nucleotides not matched to a gene: 10. The CDR3 is 13 amino acids. This CDR3 is CASSLGLLAAQYF. In nucleotides, the CDR3 is TGTGCCAGCAGCCTGGGACTACTTGCGGCCCAGTACTTC.

The chain combines TRBV7-2 with TRBJ2-5; 8 nucleotides line up with TRBD1. Germline CDR1 SGHTA, CDR2 FQGNSA. V gave up 5 bases and J gave up 8 bases; unmatched junction bases: 13. This CDR3 has 15 amino acids. The CDR3 is CASSPSGTGPGTQYF. The CDR3 DNA follows: TGTGCCAGCAGCCCCTCCGGGACAGGCCCTGGAACCCAGTACTTC.

This clone was seen once. The chain uses TRBV4-3 and TRBJ2-1; 7 positions agree with TRBD2. V lost 0 bases and J lost 14; bases outside the gene matches: 4. The CDR3 loop spans 12 amino acids. Per the germline V gene, CDR1 is LGHNA and CDR2 is YSLEER. Here the CDR3 DNA reads TGCGCCAGCAGCCAAGATGGGGGGAGGGAGTTCTTC. Translating it yields CASSQDGGREFF.

The J gene is TRBJ1-3, the V gene TRBV5-1; no reliable D call. Germline V gives CDR1 SGHRS, CDR2 YFSETQ. The length of the CDR3 is 14 residues. Between the trimmed V and J ends, which lost 0 bases and 2 bases, there was a span of 6 bases. CDR3 DNA sequence: TGCGCCAGCAGCTTGGGTCAGACTGGAAACACCATATATTTT. Translated: CASSLGQTGNTIYF.

This rearrangement joins TRBV6-1 to TRBJ2-3; 9 positions agree with TRBD2. CDR3 size: 19 residues. V gave up 2 bases and J gave up 5 bases; unmatched junction bases: 17. Germline lookup yields CDR1 MNHNS and CDR2 SASEGT. For the CDR3, the DNA is TGTGCCAGCAGTGAAATTCTAGCGGGAAATTTAGATGGGAGAGATACGCAGTATTTT. Its translation: CASSEILAGNLDGRDTQYF.

This chain joins TRBV7-2 and TRBJ1-1; a weak D match, TRBD1 (5 bases). The V gene lost 3 bases and the J gene lost 5 bases, with 13 bases spanning the gap. In germline, CDR1 is SGHTA, CDR2 FQGNSA. The CDR3 is made up of 14 amino acids. CDR3 protein: CASSFRWGVTEAFF. As DNA, the CDR3 is TGTGCCAGCAGCTTTCGTTGGGGCGTTACTGAAGCTTTCTTT.

The chain has TRBV24-1 and TRBJ2-5; no definite D call. With 6 bases removed from V and 5 bases from J, the gap between germline ends came to 6 bases. CDR3 length: 11 amino acids. The germline CDR1 and CDR2 sequences are KGHDR and SFDVKD. The CDR3 bases are TGTGCCACCAGTTATCGGGAGACCCAGTACTTC. It codes for CATSYRETQYF.

This clone appeared a single time. The chain employs TRBV14 and TRBJ2-5; D possibly corresponds to TRBD1 (6 bases). Trimming stripped 4 bases from V and 4 bases from J, with 13 bases between. Per the germline V gene, CDR1 is SGHDN and CDR2 is FVKESK. The CDR3 is 14 residues long. The CDR3 bases are TGTGCCAGCAGCCCAGGGGCAGGGAGAGAGACCCAGTACTTC. Translated: CASSPGAGRETQYF. Drawing the rest from reference TRBV14 and TRBJ2-5, the complete variable domain is EAGVTQFPSHSVIEKGQTVTLRCDPISGHDNLYWYRRVMGKEIKFLLHFVKESKQDESGMPNNRFLAERTGGTYSTLKVQPAELEDSGVYFCASSPGAGRETQYFGPGTRLLVL.

The rearrangement joins TRBV27 to TRBJ2-7; D perhaps matches TRBD1 (6 bases). The CDR3 covers 14 residues. Germline V gives CDR1 MNHEY, CDR2 SMNVEV (reference sequence). The V gene lost 5 bases and the J gene lost 0 bases, with 11 bases spanning the gap. Here the CDR3 reads CASSPTGSSYEQYV. DNA of the CDR3: TGTGCCAGCAGTCCGACAGGTAGCTCCTACGAGCAGTACGTC.

The chain joins TRBV4-2 to TRBJ2-3, with unresolved D. The CDR3 loop spans 13 amino acids. Looked up from germline, CDR1 is LGHNA and CDR2 is YNFKEQ. The V and J ends lost 8 bases and 4 bases respectively, with 13 bases between them. The CDR3 DNA is TGTGCCAGCGCACAGAATCGGGCAGATACGCAGTATTTT. Its translation: CASAQNRADTQYF.

Points on this clone: A junction end diverges from the germline sequence, so it may reflect a read error. The chain joins TRBV30 to TRBJ1-1; no firm D call. CDR1 and CDR2 from the germline V gene are GTSNPN and SVGIG (reference sequence). The CDR3 is 13 amino acids. CDR3 region: CAWSPSAASALVF. The CDR3 DNA reads as TGTGCCTGGAGTCCCTCGGCAGCTTCCGCCCTAGTCTTT.

The rearrangement joins TRBV24-1 to TRBJ1-2; weak D call: TRBD1 (6 bases). CDR1 and CDR2 (germline): KGHDR, SFDVKD. Trimming stripped 3 bases from V and 3 bases from J, with 10 bases between. There are 14 residues in the CDR3. CDR3: CATSDTDSHYGYTF. DNA for the CDR3: TGTGCCACCAGTGATACGGACAGCCACTATGGCTACACCTTC.

The J gene is TRBJ1-2, the V gene TRBV5-1; D uncertain. V dropped 4 bases and J dropped 2 bases, with 12 bases sitting between them. Germline V gives CDR1 SGHRS, CDR2 YFSETQ. The CDR3 totals 14 residues. The DNA for the CDR3 is TGCGCCAGCAGCCCCGCCACGGTAAACTATGGCTACACCTTC. The encoded protein is CASSPATVNYGYTF.

The J gene is TRBJ2-5, the V gene TRBV18; no clear D. The germline V gene encodes CDR1 KGHSH and CDR2 LQKENI. CDR3 length equals 12 residues. V lost 1 base to trimming and J lost 5 bases, with 5 bases between them. In DNA form, the CDR3 reads TGTGCCAGCTCACCACTACGGGAGACCCAGTACTTC. Translation: CASSPLRETQYF.

V and J are TRBV6-5 and TRBJ1-2; TRBD1 is a possible D gene (5 bases). Germline V gene sequence: CDR1 MNHEY, CDR2 SVGAGI. The CDR3 is made up of 14 amino acids. V lost 7 bases, J lost 0 bases, and 12 bases lay in between. In DNA form, the CDR3 reads TGTGCCAGCAACGAGGGGCCGGCTAACTATGGCTACACCTTC. Translating it yields CASNEGPANYGYTF.

This sequence joins TRBV7-8 and TRBJ2-7; D uncertain. Germline loops: CDR1 SGHVS, CDR2 FQNEAQ. This CDR3 contains 11 residues. The V end lost 5 bases, the J end lost 5 bases, and 7 bases lay between the germline ends. The CDR3 spells CASSPGDEQYF. Here the CDR3 DNA reads TGTGCCAGCAGCCCGGGCGACGAGCAGTACTTC. The complete variable domain, with remaining parts taken from reference TRBV7-8 and TRBJ2-7, reads GAGVSQSPRYKVAKRGQDVALRCDPISGHVSLFWYQQALGQGPEFLTYFQNEAQLDKSGLPSDRFFAERPEGSVSTLKIQRTQQEDSAVYLCASSPGDEQYFGPGTRLTVT.

This clone has a handful of counts. The chain is built from TRBV7-3 and TRBJ2-1, with D unclear. From germline, CDR1 is SGHTA and CDR2 FQGTGA. The CDR3 is 12 amino acids. V lost 5 bases, J lost 6 bases, and 8 bases lay in between. The CDR3 is CASSRQRNEQFF. DNA of the CDR3: TGTGCCAGCAGCCGACAACGCAATGAGCAGTTCTTC.

The chain has TRBV19 and TRBJ2-3; weak D call: TRBD1 (6 bases). CDR3 length: 16 amino acids. The ends were cut back, 8 bases at V and 0 bases at J, with 18 bases in the middle. Germline V gene sequence: CDR1 LNHDA, CDR2 SQIVND (reference sequence). Here the CDR3 DNA reads TGTGCCAGTTCGGGAACAGGGACCATAAGCACAGATACGCAGTATTTT. Its translation is CASSGTGTISTDTQYF.

With regard to this clone: This same CDR3 is encoded by further DNA sequences in the sample. The DNA for the CDR3 is TGTGCCAGCAGTGAAGCCCGAGGGACCGGGGAGCTGTTTTTT. It encodes CASSEARGTGELFF. The V gene is TRBV2, the J gene TRBJ2-2; D is perhaps TRBD2 (5 bases). The germline V and J ends were trimmed by 0 bases and 5 bases, with 7 bases remaining between them. The V gene's germline CDR1 is SNHLY and CDR2 FYNNEI. This CDR3 has 14 amino acids. Variable domain in full (rest from reference TRBV2 and TRBJ2-2): EPEVTQTPSHQVTQMGQEVILRCVPISNHLYFYWYRQILGQKVEFLVSFYNNEISEKSEIFDDQFSVERPDGSNFTLKIRSTKLEDSAMYFCASSEARGTGELFFGEGSRLTVL.

The rearrangement joins TRBV6-5 to TRBJ2-1; D call uncertain. The germline V gene encodes CDR1 MNHEY and CDR2 SVGAGI. The V end lost 0 bases, the J end lost 6 bases, and 9 bases lay between the germline ends. The CDR3 totals 14 residues. The CDR3: CASSYSKGGNEQFF. The CDR3 DNA sequence: TGTGCCAGCAGTTACTCGAAAGGCGGCAATGAGCAGTTCTTC.

V usage is TRBV5-4 and J usage is TRBJ1-2; tentatively, D is TRBD1 (6 bases). V lost 4 bases, J lost 6 bases, and 22 bases lay in between. The CDR3 extends over 16 amino acids. Germline CDR1 reads SGHNT; CDR2 reads YYREEE (reference sequence). The CDR3 region has the DNA TGTGCCAGCAGCGGGGGGGGCGAGGGATTCCTCCATGGCTACACCTTC. It specifies CASSGGGEGFLHGYTF.

This clone was found a few times. The chain is built from TRBV14 and TRBJ1-2, with D uncertain. Germline assignment: CDR1 SGHDN and CDR2 FVKESK. This CDR3 spans 14 amino acids. V was clipped by 1 base and J by 9 bases, with 15 bases between them. CDR3 in amino acids: CASSQGAGFRSYTF. The CDR3 bases are TGTGCCAGCAGCCAAGGGGCGGGTTTCAGAAGCTACACCTTC.

V is TRBV5-1 and J is TRBJ2-2, with 12 bases matching TRBD1. The CDR3 loop spans 17 amino acids. J lost 6 bases, V lost 4 bases, and 10 bases had no gene match. From germline, CDR1 is SGHRS and CDR2 YFSETQ. Written as DNA, the CDR3 is TGCGCCAGCAGCATCCCCCGGGACAGGGGGCTCCCCGGGGAGCTGTTTTTT. Its translation: CASSIPRDRGLPGELFF.

The chain is built from TRBV5-4 and TRBJ2-5, with 7 bases aligning to TRBD1. The germline V gene has CDR1 SGHNT and CDR2 YYREEE (reference sequence). There are 16 residues in the CDR3. The V and J ends lost 2 bases and 2 bases, in that order; junction bases with no gene match: 9. The CDR3 DNA sequence: TGTGCCAGCAGCTTACCCGGGGACAGAGCACAAGAGACCCAGTACTTC. It is translated as CASSLPGDRAQETQYF. The complete variable domain, with remaining parts taken from reference TRBV5-4 and TRBJ2-5, reads ETGVTQSPTHLIKTRGQQVTLRCSSQSGHNTVSWYQQALGQGPQFIFQYYREEENGRGNFPPRFSGLQFPNYSSELNVNALELDDSALYLCASSLPGDRAQETQYFGPGTRLLVL.

The rearrangement links TRBV5-1 to TRBJ2-1; 7 nucleotides agree with TRBD2. The V gene's germline CDR1 is SGHRS and CDR2 YFSETQ. The CDR3 sequence is 12 residues long. Trimming at V came to 0 bases and at J to 9 bases, leaving 0 bases not matched to a gene. The CDR3: CASSLVAGEQFF. The DNA for the CDR3 is TGCGCCAGCAGCTTGGTAGCGGGTGAGCAGTTCTTC.